This T cell receptor beta chain appears in the sequencing data of a study of neurological immune-mediated disorders. This clonotype was found many times. The germline gives CDR1 MNHNY, CDR2 SVGAGI (reference sequence). This CDR3 spans 17 amino acids. V dropped 6 bases and J dropped 0; count of bases not matched to a gene: 8. Over 200 million TCR-beta sequences, together covering 15-18 subjects, were produced by every individual sequencing run that was carried out. Via MiXCR, TCRdb re-called the 5' RACE reads, giving one row per CDR3 protein. The repertoire consists of tens of thousands of distinct CDR3 sequences, with approximately 17% occurring once and the leading ten covering just over 15%.

This receptor was taken from a middle-aged woman in good health. The specimen sequenced was PBMCs. The chain uses TRBV6-6 and TRBJ1-6, with TRBD1 identical over 7 bases. The CDR3 bases are TGTGCCAGCAGCCGGGACAGCTCGAGCTCCTATAATTCACCCCTCCACTTT. It is translated as CASSRDSSSSYNSPLHF.